The 23 T cell receptor beta chains in this list originate from one sample, sequenced in a study of blood T cell repertoires in COVID-19. Assay: immunoSEQ multiplex PCR; the TCRdb copy retains only in-frame clones and omits some. The data contain 72,000 or so clones, about 81% of them singletons. Sample: peripheral blood. The source of these receptors is a human donor in a cohort sampled during active COVID-19.

The genes are TRBV28 and TRBJ2-7, with 10 bases lining up with TRBD2. V was clipped by 8 bases and J by 2 bases; unmatched bases: 6. Germline V CDR1 and CDR2: MDHEN, SYDVKM. CDR3 length: 14 amino acids. The CDR3 loop reads CASCLSGRPYEQYF. In DNA form, the CDR3 reads TGTGCCAGCTGCCTTAGCGGGAGGCCCTACGAGCAGTACTTC.

This clone was observed once. The V and J genes are TRBV9 and TRBJ2-1, with 13 bases matching TRBD2. The CDR3 sequence is 16 residues long. The J segment lost 7 bases and the V segment lost 2 bases, leaving 6 bases of the junction unmatched. Germline CDR1 reads SGDLS; CDR2 reads YYNGEE. In nucleotides, the CDR3 is TGTGCCAGCAGCGTTGGGGGACTAGCGGGACTTAATGAGCAGTTCTTC. It is translated as CASSVGGLAGLNEQFF.

J is TRBJ2-1 and V is TRBV5-8, with 10 nucleotides matching TRBD1. This CDR3 has 16 amino acids. Germline lookup yields CDR1 SGHTS and CDR2 YDEGEE. V was pared by 0 bases and J by 5 bases, with 5 bases of the junction left unmatched. Here the CDR3 DNA reads TGTGCCAGCAGCTTGGGCCCCGGGACAGGGGACAATGAGCAGTTCTTC. Translating gives CASSLGPGTGDNEQFF.

There are many counts of this clone. This sequence joins TRBV7-2 and TRBJ1-2, with TRBD1 matching 8 bases. The CDR3 is 15 amino acids. Unmatched junction bases numbered 9, after V lost 5 bases and J lost 4 bases. Germline CDR1 SGHTA, CDR2 FQGNSA. The CDR3 here is CASSPGTGFLYGYTF. Here the CDR3 DNA reads TGTGCCAGCAGCCCCGGGACAGGATTCCTCTATGGCTACACCTTC.

This clone was seen only a few times. V usage is TRBV5-4 and J usage is TRBJ2-7; 7 bases line up with TRBD2. The CDR3 contains 15 residues. J was trimmed by 5 bases and V by 1 base; bases with no gene match: 9. The germline V gene encodes CDR1 SGHNT and CDR2 YYREEE (reference sequence). This chain's CDR3 is CASSLRRERSHEQYF. The CDR3 DNA reads as TGTGCCAGCAGCTTGAGGCGGGAGAGAAGTCACGAGCAGTACTTC.

The count of this clone is one. V gene TRBV7-9 combines with J gene TRBJ2-1, with D unclear. The CDR3 spans 12 residues. CDR1 and CDR2 from the germline V gene are SEHNR and FQNEAQ (reference sequence). Trimming cost V 5 bases and J 7 bases, with 9 bases left between them. CDR3 in DNA: TGTGCCAGCAGCCTAGTTAAAAATGAGCAGTTCTTC. Amino acids: CASSLVKNEQFF. Supplemented by reference TRBV7-9 and TRBJ2-1, the full variable domain reads DTGVSQNPRHKITKRGQNVTFRCDPISEHNRLYWYRQTLGQGPEFLTYFQNEAQLEKSRLLSDRFSAERPKGSFSTLEIQRTEQGDSAMYLCASSLVKNEQFFGPGTRLTVL.

The rearrangement links TRBV18 to TRBJ2-7; D might be TRBD2 (5 bases). Germline values: CDR1 KGHSH, CDR2 LQKENI. CDR3 length equals 14 residues. The germline V and J ends were trimmed by 0 bases and 3 bases, with 9 bases remaining between them. CDR3 in amino acids: CASSPPGAIYEQYF. The CDR3 coding sequence is TGTGCCAGCTCACCACCGGGAGCCATCTACGAGCAGTACTTC.

This chain connects TRBV28 to TRBJ2-1; D is unclear. This CDR3 has 12 amino acids. Germline lookup yields CDR1 MDHEN and CDR2 SYDVKM. V shed 4 bases and J shed 6 bases, with 7 bases lying between them. CDR3 sequence: CASSSVINEQFF. In DNA, the CDR3 is TGTGCCAGCAGTTCGGTCATCAATGAGCAGTTCTTC.

The rearrangement joins TRBV7-2 to TRBJ1-2; no definite D call. CDR3 length: 11 residues. The V gene's germline CDR1 is SGHTA and CDR2 FQGNSA. The V gene lost 5 bases and the J gene lost 5 bases, with 6 bases spanning the gap. CDR3 protein: CASSPRYGYTF. For the CDR3, the DNA is TGTGCCAGCAGCCCCAGATATGGCTACACCTTC.

V and J are TRBV7-9 and TRBJ2-7; 8 bases map to TRBD2. The germline CDR1 and CDR2 sequences are SEHNR and FQNEAQ (reference sequence). CDR3 length: 15 amino acids. V lost 1 base to trimming and J lost 6 bases; unmatched junction nucleotides: 8. The CDR3 protein is CASSLVSGRVGEQYF. The CDR3 nucleotides read TGTGCCAGCAGCTTAGTGAGCGGGAGAGTGGGCGAGCAGTACTTC.

In its sample, this clone was seen many times. The gene calls are TRBV6-5 and TRBJ2-7, with TRBD1 as a possible D gene (6 bases). CDR1 and CDR2 (germline): MNHEY, SVGAGI. V lost 6 bases to trimming and J lost 5 bases, with 17 bases between them. The CDR3 length is 14 residues. The CDR3 protein is CASRGRTAGNEQYF. DNA for the CDR3: TGTGCCAGCAGAGGTCGGACAGCCGGGAACGAGCAGTACTTC.

V is TRBV6-5 and J is TRBJ2-6; the match to TRBD1 covers 10 bases. The CDR3 loop spans 15 amino acids. Germline assignment: CDR1 MNHEY and CDR2 SVGAGI. V dropped 3 bases and J dropped 8; count of bases not matched to a gene: 4. CDR3 nucleotides: TGTGCCAGCAGTTATAGGACAGGGGGAACCAACGTCCTGACTTTC. It encodes CASSYRTGGTNVLTF.

The chain employs TRBV25-1 and TRBJ2-1, with 12 nucleotides matching TRBD1. The CDR3 consists of 15 residues. CDR1 is MGHDK and CDR2 is SYGVNS in the germline V gene. V lost 3 bases, J lost 8 bases, and 5 bases stayed unmatched. The CDR3 loop is CASSEGDRGHHEQFF. CDR3 coding DNA: TGTGCCAGCAGTGAGGGGGACAGGGGGCATCATGAGCAGTTCTTC.

The rearrangement uses TRBV27 and TRBJ1-1; D is unresolved. V was clipped by 2 bases and J by 4 bases, with 11 bases between them. Germline-derived CDR1 and CDR2 are MNHEY and SMNVEV (reference sequence). The CDR3 extends over 14 amino acids. CDR3 nucleotides: TGTGCCAGCAGTTTACAGTCGGGGTTCACTGAAGCTTTCTTT. This gives the protein CASSLQSGFTEAFF.

V and J are TRBV27 and TRBJ2-7; 7 nucleotides agree with TRBD2. Trimming at V came to 4 bases and at J to 2 bases, leaving 2 bases not matched to a gene. The CDR3 is made up of 13 amino acids. Germline V gene lookup returns CDR1 MNHEY and CDR2 SMNVEV (reference sequence). This CDR3 is CASSSTSAYEQYF. For the CDR3, the DNA is TGTGCCAGCAGTTCTACTAGCGCCTACGAGCAGTACTTC.

The V call is TRBV29-1, the J call TRBJ1-1; 10 bases map to TRBD1. Germline loops: CDR1 SQVTM, CDR2 ANQGSEA. V gave up 6 bases and J gave up 4 bases; unmatched junction bases: 8. The CDR3 is 14 residues long. CDR3 loop: CSVTGGSVATEAFF. The DNA of the CDR3 is TGCAGCGTGACAGGGGGCAGCGTAGCCACTGAAGCTTTCTTT.

This clone was picked up a small number of times. The J gene is TRBJ1-5, the V gene TRBV2; 8 nucleotides line up with TRBD1. The junction had 5 bases not matched to a gene; V was cut back by 6 bases and J by 4 bases. The CDR3 consists of 14 residues. The germline CDR1 and CDR2 sequences are SNHLY and FYNNEI. The CDR3 protein is CASSGGQGNQPQHF. The CDR3 DNA reads TGTGCCAGCAGCGGCGGACAGGGTAATCAGCCCCAGCATTTT.

The chain recombines TRBV19 with TRBJ2-7; 8 nucleotides match TRBD1. J lost 4 bases, V lost 10 bases, and 9 bases had no gene match. The CDR3 contains 13 residues. Germline assignment: CDR1 LNHDA and CDR2 SQIVND (reference sequence). The CDR3 spells CATSGGPYYEQYF. The DNA of the CDR3 is TGTGCCACCTCAGGGGGCCCTTATTACGAGCAGTACTTC.

The V and J genes are TRBV28 and TRBJ2-5; 10 bases agree with TRBD2. V lost 7 bases to trimming and J lost 3 bases; unmatched junction nucleotides: 20. Germline V gives CDR1 MDHEN, CDR2 SYDVKM. The CDR3 has 19 residues. CDR3 coding DNA: TGTGCCAGCACCTTCAACTTCGGGGCTAGCGGGAGTACGGAAGAGACCCAGTACTTC. Translation: CASTFNFGASGSTEETQYF.

This clone was detected once. The V gene is TRBV9, the J gene TRBJ2-2, with 8 nucleotides matching TRBD2. J gave up 0 bases and V 0 bases, and 19 bases lay outside the gene matches. This CDR3 is built from 22 residues. Germline V lookup: CDR1 SGDLS, CDR2 YYNGEE. The CDR3 nucleotides read TGTGCCAGCAGCGTAGGCCCGCAAGCGGGAGTACATTTGCGAACGAACACCGGGGAGCTGTTTTTT. Translated: CASSVGPQAGVHLRTNTGELFF.

The chain has TRBV25-1 and TRBJ2-7; TRBD2 might be the D (5 bases). Trimming shortened V by 3 bases and J by 3 bases, and 9 bases separated the two germline ends. This CDR3 has 13 amino acids. The germline V gene encodes CDR1 MGHDK and CDR2 SYGVNS. CDR3 in DNA: TGTGCCAGCAGTGAGCTAGGGAGCTACGAGCAGTACTTC. Translation gives CASSELGSYEQYF.

This clone showed up just once. The rearrangement links TRBV30 to TRBJ1-4; no clear D gene. Per germline, CDR1 GTSNPN and CDR2 SVGIG (reference sequence). Deletions cut 0 bases from V and 11 bases from J, with 13 bases between. This CDR3 has 13 residues. CDR3 sequence reads: CAWSVQRRGKLFF. CDR3 bases: TGTGCCTGGAGTGTACAGCGGAGAGGGAAACTGTTTTTT.

This clone was observed a handful of times. The same CDR3 arises from other DNA sequences in this sample as well. The chain carries TRBV7-2 and TRBJ2-7; 12 nucleotides align to TRBD2. The trim removed 3 bases at V and 4 bases at J, leaving 4 bases unmatched. This CDR3 contains 15 residues. Germline CDR1 SGHTA, CDR2 FQGNSA. The CDR3 loop is CASSFRTSGAYEQYF. The DNA of the CDR3 is TGTGCCAGCAGCTTTAGGACTAGCGGGGCTTACGAGCAGTACTTC.